The 15 T cell receptor beta chains presented below share a single source sample, sequenced in a study of T-cell reconstitution after alpha-beta-depleted transplantation in children. As it was prepared, the TCRbeta library received unique molecular identifiers. TCRdb re-called the PCR reads with MiXCR, one entry per CDR3 protein. The table has around 600,000 distinct CDR3 sequences, under 30% seen once; the top ten hold 13% to 15%. The source material was PBMCs, mostly from graft donor cells, sampled 360 days after TCRalphabeta/CD19-depleted stem cell transplant. All receptors derive from a boy younger than two who had a stem cell transplant for acute myeloid leukemia, so the T cells may come from the graft donor.

V is TRBV5-6 and J is TRBJ1-4; D may be TRBD1 (5 bases). This CDR3 has 15 amino acids. The V and J ends lost 0 bases and 4 bases respectively, with 10 bases between them. In germline, CDR1 is SGHDT, CDR2 YYEEEE. This chain's CDR3 is CASSLAQGDNEKLFF. As DNA, the CDR3 is TGTGCCAGCAGCTTGGCCCAAGGGGATAATGAAAAACTGTTTTTT. Full variable domain (missing parts from reference TRBV5-6 and TRBJ1-4): DAGVTQSPTHLIKTRGQQVTLRCSPKSGHDTVSWYQQALGQGPQFIFQYYEEEERQRGNFPDRFSGHQFPNYSSELNVNALLLGDSALYLCASSLAQGDNEKLFFGSGTQLSVL.

The chain combines TRBV19 with TRBJ2-7, with D maybe TRBD2 (5 bases). Germline V gene lookup returns CDR1 LNHDA and CDR2 SQIVND (reference sequence). This CDR3 has 16 amino acids. Trimming took off 4 bases at V and 3 bases at J, with 19 bases between the two ends. CDR3 sequence (DNA): TGTGCCAGTAGTACTAGCCGTCACAAGAACCTCTACGAGCAGTACTTC. Translating it yields CASSTSRHKNLYEQYF.

This clonotype was counted many times. The V and J genes are TRBV28 and TRBJ2-1, with D perhaps matching TRBD2 (6 bases). Trimming removed 7 bases from V and 6 bases from J, with 19 bases in between. Germline V gene lookup returns CDR1 MDHEN and CDR2 SYDVKM. The CDR3 is 15 residues long. The CDR3 region is CASNPRWRRGNEQFF. The CDR3 nucleotides read TGTGCCAGCAACCCGAGGTGGCGGCGGGGCAATGAGCAGTTCTTC.

This clonotype was observed a few times. CDR3 sequence reads: CASKAGSVNEQFF. The CDR3 DNA sequence: TGTGCCAGTAAAGCCGGGTCTGTCAATGAGCAGTTCTTC. V usage is TRBV7-6 and J usage is TRBJ2-1; D is ambiguous. The CDR3 runs to 13 residues. Trimming took off 9 bases at V and 6 bases at J, with 15 bases between the two ends. Per germline, CDR1 SGHVS and CDR2 FNYEAQ.

This clonotype was found many times. J is TRBJ2-3 and V is TRBV6-5; 8 nucleotides match TRBD2. Germline-derived CDR1 and CDR2 are MNHEY and SVGAGI. V trimming: 8 bases; J trimming: 0 bases; junction bases outside the gene matches: 7. CDR3 size: 15 residues. CDR3 loop: CASVRGGASTDTQYF. As DNA, the CDR3 is TGTGCCAGCGTCCGGGGGGGTGCTAGCACAGATACGCAGTATTTT.

The chain recombines TRBV20-1 with TRBJ2-3; perhaps TRBD2 as D (6 bases). The CDR3 spans 13 residues. Trimming removed 4 bases from V and 0 bases from J, with 8 bases in between. From germline, CDR1 is DFQATT and CDR2 SNEGSKA (reference sequence). CDR3 in DNA: TGCAGTGCTACGGCGGGGAGCACAGATACGCAGTATTTT. This translates into CSATAGSTDTQYF.

This clonotype has a count of ten or more. The rearrangement joins TRBV7-2 to TRBJ2-1, with 7 nucleotides matching TRBD2. The CDR3 is made up of 15 amino acids. Germline V gene sequence: CDR1 SGHTA, CDR2 FQGNSA. With 1 base clipped from V and 4 bases from J, the junction kept 4 bases outside the gene matches. For the CDR3, the DNA is TGTGCCAGCAGCTTAGATTTGCGGGGGTACAATGAGCAGTTCTTC. Residues: CASSLDLRGYNEQFF.

This clonotype was observed many times. Here the CDR3 DNA reads TGTGCCAGCAGCTTAGCCATGGGGGCGAGGGACTATGGCTACACCTTC. Protein product: CASSLAMGARDYGYTF. This chain joins TRBV7-6 and TRBJ1-2, with TRBD1 as a possible D gene (6 bases). The V gene lost 0 bases and the J gene lost 3 bases, with 14 bases spanning the gap. The germline gives CDR1 SGHVS, CDR2 FNYEAQ. This CDR3 contains 16 residues.

This sequence joins TRBV3-1 and TRBJ2-1; D is undetermined. The germline gives CDR1 LGHDT, CDR2 YNNKEL (reference sequence). Deletions cut 0 bases from V and 16 bases from J, with 13 bases between. This CDR3 has 12 residues. The CDR3 coding sequence is TGTGCCAGCAGCCAAGATGTGGAATATCAATTCTTC. Amino acids: CASSQDVEYQFF.

Details on this clonotype: A read error may account for a junction end that differs from germline. This chain joins TRBV27 and TRBJ2-7, with D possibly matching TRBD1 (6 bases). The CDR3 loop spans 12 amino acids. Germline CDR1 is MNHEY and CDR2 is SMNVEV (reference sequence). CDR3 in amino acids: CASSYRAVVCPF. Written as DNA, the CDR3 is TGTGCCAGCAGTTACAGGGCGGTGGTCTGTCCCTTC.

This rearrangement joins TRBV11-1 to TRBJ2-2; 7 bases line up with TRBD1. Germline V gene data show CDR1 as SGHAT and CDR2 as FQDESV (reference sequence). V was pared by 4 bases and J by 2 bases, with 4 bases of the junction left unmatched. CDR3 length: 15 amino acids. In DNA, the CDR3 is TGTGCCAGCAGCTCGACAGGGTTTAACACCGGGGAGCTGTTTTTT. Translation: CASSSTGFNTGELFF.

This clonotype was observed a handful of times. V usage is TRBV4-3 and J usage is TRBJ1-2; the D gene is possibly TRBD1 (5 bases). The length of the CDR3 is 17 residues. Germline V lookup: CDR1 LGHNA, CDR2 YSLEER. Trimming shortened V by 2 bases and J by 2 bases, and 18 bases separated the two germline ends. The CDR3 sequence is CASSQRLPSQVNYGYTF. CDR3 DNA: TGCGCCAGCAGCCAAAGGCTCCCCTCACAGGTGAACTATGGCTACACCTTC.

Notes on this clonotype: At one of its ends the junction is not consistent with the germline gene, which may arise from a read error. This rearrangement joins TRBV4-1 to TRBJ2-3, with 7 bases fitting TRBD1. This CDR3 comprises 14 residues. The V gene's germline CDR1 is MGHRA and CDR2 YSYEKL. CDR3 residues: CASSKEGTADTQYF. CDR3 coding DNA: TGCGCCAGCAGCAAAGAAGGGACAGCAGATACGCAGTATTTT.

This clonotype was observed a few times. This chain connects TRBV7-8 to TRBJ2-5; D is unresolved. The CDR3 totals 12 residues. Germline V gene lookup returns CDR1 SGHVS and CDR2 FQNEAQ. V gave up 0 bases and J gave up 9 bases, with 8 bases separating them. The CDR3 reads CASSLAQLPQYF. CDR3 DNA: TGTGCCAGCAGCTTAGCGCAGTTACCCCAGTACTTC.

The count of this clonotype is one. V usage is TRBV11-2 and J usage is TRBJ2-5; tentative D call: TRBD1 (5 bases). The V gene's germline CDR1 is SGHAT and CDR2 FQNNGV. The V end was cut by 2 bases, the J end by 1 base, with 14 bases between. This CDR3 region has 16 residues. CDR3 sequence (DNA): TGTGCCAGCAGCTTATACCCCCACAGGCTCCAAGAGACCCAGTACTTC. Its translation: CASSLYPHRLQETQYF.